A selection of T cell receptor beta chains follows, all from one sample in a study of cytomegalovirus exposure and HLA in healthy donors. The assay was immunoSEQ multiplex PCR, and TCRdb's table has in-frame clones only and misses some. Seen here are some 170,000 clones, 77% observed once, and the top ten hold roughly 3.5%. Material for sequencing was PBMCs. Receptor source: a woman aged 55-70 years in good health and CMV-seropositive. Both conserved end residues are trimmed from each CDR3.

J gene	V gene	CDR3 protein
TRBJ2-3	TRBV28	ASSAGLAGETDTQY
TRBJ2-7	TRBV11-2	ASSFLGTRPSYEQY
TRBJ2-5	TRBV5-1	ASRGSGGAVRETQY
TRBJ2-5	TRBV15	ATSRGLAGQETQY
TRBJ1-3	TRBV4-1	ASSPLQGAGNTIY
TRBJ2-7	TRBV18	ASSPGQGTTYEQY
TRBJ2-2	TRBV27	ASSPDRGLDTGELF
TRBJ2-7	TRBV9	ASSEGQGPLIEQY
TRBJ2-7	TRBV21-1	ASSKDLAGRREQY
TRBJ2-2	TRBV19	ASSIWASGAGELF
TRBJ2-7	TRBV4-2	ASSRSPVSSYEQY
TRBJ1-4	TRBV19	ASSWGDSPNEKLF
TRBJ1-1	TRBV9	ASSVAGGGGEAF
TRBJ2-2	TRBV6-6	ASSAGLAGVTGELF
TRBJ2-7	TRBV7-3	ASSPDGTGVPYEQY
TRBJ2-1	TRBV7-8	ASSSQTSGIRNEQF
TRBJ2-1	TRBV7-2	ASSRGLAGAGRNEQF
TRBJ1-5	TRBV28	ASRPGQGSNQPQH
TRBJ2-3	TRBV4-1	ASSQGSGLAGGPDTDTQY
TRBJ1-1	TRBV27	ASSLSGQGPEAF
TRBJ2-6	TRBV7-2	ASSLAGSGANVLT
TRBJ1-3	TRBV28	ASSFRGIGNTIY
TRBJ2-5	TRBV6-5	ASTQPGQKETQY